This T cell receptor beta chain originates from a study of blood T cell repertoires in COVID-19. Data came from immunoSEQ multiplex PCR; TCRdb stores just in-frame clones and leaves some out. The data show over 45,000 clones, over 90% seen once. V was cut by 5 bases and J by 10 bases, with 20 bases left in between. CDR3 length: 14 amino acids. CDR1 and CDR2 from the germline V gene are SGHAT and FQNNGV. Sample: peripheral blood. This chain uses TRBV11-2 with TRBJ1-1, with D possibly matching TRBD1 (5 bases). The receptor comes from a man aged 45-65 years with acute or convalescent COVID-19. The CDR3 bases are TGTGCCAGCAGCCCTGAGCGGCGGGGGATTGGAGCTTTCTTT. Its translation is CASSPERRGIGAFF.